The rows below give T cell receptor beta chains drawn from one sample of a study of T cell responses to AZD1222 COVID-19 vaccine. The data were produced by immunoSEQ multiplex PCR, yet TCRdb's version contains in-frame clones alone and is incomplete. The sample has about 140,000 clones; more than 70% are singletons. Sequencing was performed on peripheral blood, taken on day 0 of AZD1222 vaccination. These receptor sequences come from an adult in good health. The CDR3 runs from the conserved cysteine through the conserved F or W. The D gene is left open where the match is weak. Clone size, where shown, is once, few, many, or a class for clones that have expanded.

>TRBD2|TRBV4-2|TRBJ2-7|.
TGTGCCAGCAGCCACGGCGGGAGCCCCGAGCAGTACTTC
CASSHGGSPEQYF
>.|TRBV7-8|TRBJ1-1|few
TGTGCCAGCAGCTTAGGGGGAATGAACACTGAAGCTTTCTTT
CASSLGGMNTEAFF
>.|TRBV2|TRBJ1-1|.
TGTGCCAGCAGACGCCATCGTTCGAGGGAGTTGAACACTGAAGCTTTCTTT
CASRRHRSRELNTEAFF
>.|TRBV7-2|TRBJ2-5|.
TGTGCCAGCAGCTTAGATCTCGGAGGGGTGGTAGAGACCCAGTACTTC
CASSLDLGGVVETQYF
>.|TRBV27|TRBJ2-7|.
TGTGCCAGCAGTTTATCGGAAAGATACGAGCAGTACTTC
CASSLSERYEQYF
>.|TRBV5-8|TRBJ2-1|.
TGTGCCAGCAGCGCTGCTGGATCCTACAATGAGCAGTTCTTC
CASSAAGSYNEQFF
>.|TRBV6-5|TRBJ2-5|.
TGTGCCAGCAGACCAGGGGGGGGCGAAGAGACCCAGTACTTC
CASRPGGGEETQYF
>TRBD2|TRBV27|TRBJ2-7|.
TGTGCCAGCAGTACGGGACTAGCGGGAGGCCAGGGCGAGCAGTACTTC
CASSTGLAGGQGEQYF
>TRBD2|TRBV7-9|TRBJ2-2|.
TGTGCCAGCAGCCACCCCCTGGGACTAGCGGGGGGGCTGACCGGGGAGCTGTTTTTT
CASSHPLGLAGGLTGELFF
>.|TRBV7-2|TRBJ2-1|.
TGTGCCAGCAGCTTAGCGAGCGGGCTACCCTACAATGAGCAGTTCTTC
CASSLASGLPYNEQFF
>TRBD1|TRBV7-8|TRBJ2-7|few
TGTGCCAGCAGCCCATACGGAGGGACAGGGGCGAGCTCCTACGAGCAGTACTTC
CASSPYGGTGASSYEQYF
>.|TRBV23-1|TRBJ1-2|once
TGCGCCAGCAGCAACCGGAGGGAAGGCTACACCTTC
CASSNRREGYTF
>TRBD1|TRBV7-2|TRBJ1-5|.
TGTGCCAGCAGCGCGGACAGGAATAGCAATCAGCCCCAGCATTTT
CASSADRNSNQPQHF
>.|TRBV4-3|TRBJ1-2|.
TGCGCCAGCAGCCAAGATCATGGCTATGGCTACACCTTC
CASSQDHGYGYTF
>.|TRBV4-2|TRBJ1-2|few
TGTGCCAGCAGCCAAGAACCGGGGTGGGCTAATGGCTACACCTTC
CASSQEPGWANGYTF
>.|TRBV6-1|TRBJ2-1|.
TGTGCCAGCAGTGAAGGCCTAGCAGATTACAATGAGCAGTTCTTC
CASSEGLADYNEQFF
>.|TRBV7-8|TRBJ1-4|.
TGTGCCAGCAGCCTGTGGAGTCGGGATGAAAAACTGTTTTTT
CASSLWSRDEKLFF
>.|TRBV21-1|TRBJ2-7|.
TGTGCCAGCAGCTTCCGAGGGGCTCCTAGCTCCTACGAGCAGTACTTC
CASSFRGAPSSYEQYF
>TRBD1|TRBV28|TRBJ1-2|.
TGTGCCAGCAGTTCACAGGGGAACTATGGCTACACCTTC
CASSSQGNYGYTF
>.|TRBV7-2|TRBJ2-3|.
TGTGCCAGCAGCCAAGGGCCAAGCGCAGATACGCAGTATTTT
CASSQGPSADTQYF
>.|TRBV5-1|TRBJ2-7|.
TGCGCCAGCAGCCCGGGGGACAGCTCCTACGAGCAGTACTTC
CASSPGDSSYEQYF
>TRBD2|TRBV4-2|TRBJ2-1|.
TGTGCCAGCAGCCAAGATTTGCCGGGAGGCGATGGCAATGAGCAGTTCTTC
CASSQDLPGGDGNEQFF
>TRBD2|TRBV29-1|TRBJ2-7|.
TGCAGCGTTTCGGGCGGGACTAGCTACTACGAGCAGTACTTC
CSVSGGTSYYEQYF
>TRBD1|TRBV7-3|TRBJ1-3|.
TGTGCCAGCAGCCGGACAGGGGGCACGGGAAACACCATATATTTT
CASSRTGGTGNTIYF
>.|TRBV24-1|TRBJ2-1|.
TGTGCCACCAGCTTGCCTGACGGATACAATGAGCAGTTCTTC
CATSLPDGYNEQFF
>.|TRBV5-1|TRBJ2-3|.
TGCGCCAGCAGCTTGGGTGTTGCGGGCGATACGCAGTATTTT
CASSLGVAGDTQYF
>.|TRBV18|TRBJ1-2|.
TGTGCCAGCTCACCAGATCGGGGGGGCTACACCTTC
CASSPDRGGYTF
>.|TRBV7-2|TRBJ2-1|.
TGTGCCAGCAGCCCCGGGTACAATGAGCAGTTCTTC
CASSPGYNEQFF
>.|TRBV4-1|TRBJ2-7|.
TGCGCCAGCAGCCGCCTGGACTTAGCTGGCTACGAGCAGTACTTC
CASSRLDLAGYEQYF
>.|TRBV7-9|TRBJ2-1|.
TGTGCCAGCAGGCCTGCTAGCGATGAGCAGTTCTTC
CASRPASDEQFF
>TRBD1|TRBV7-2|TRBJ2-7|.
TGTGCCAGCAGCACGGACAGGGGTGACTACGAGCAGTACTTC
CASSTDRGDYEQYF
>.|TRBV28|TRBJ1-4|once
TGTGCCAGCAGTCCGTACAATGAAAAACTGTTTTTT
CASSPYNEKLFF
>.|TRBV5-1|TRBJ1-5|.
TGCGCCAGCAGCTTGGCCGGGGGGGATCAGCCCCAGCATTTT
CASSLAGGDQPQHF
>.|TRBV5-4|TRBJ1-1|few
TGTGCCAGCAGACGTGGGCCGGGGACTGAAGCTTTCTTT
CASRRGPGTEAFF
>.|TRBV13|TRBJ2-1|once
TGTGCCAGCAGCTTAGCGGGGGGCTCTAGCTCCTACAATGAGCAGTTCTTC
CASSLAGGSSSYNEQFF
>.|TRBV12-2|TRBJ1-5|.
TGTGCAAGTCGCTTAGGTACAGGGAAGGAGCAGCCCCAGCATTTT
CASRLGTGKEQPQHF
>TRBD1|TRBV7-3|TRBJ1-1|.
TGTGCCAGCAGCTTAGGAGGGACAGGGGACACTGAAGCTTTCTTT
CASSLGGTGDTEAFF
>TRBD2|TRBV27|TRBJ2-7|few
TGTGCCAGCAGGGCGGGAGGTTCCTACGAGCAGTACTTC
CASRAGGSYEQYF
>.|TRBV4-2|TRBJ1-1|.
TGTGCCAGCAGCCAAGGGACAGCCTTAAGGACTGAAGCTTTCTTT
CASSQGTALRTEAFF
>.|TRBV4-1|TRBJ1-1|.
TGCGCCAGCAGCCAACCAATAGGGTTGAACACTGAAGCTTTCTTT
CASSQPIGLNTEAFF
>.|TRBV9|TRBJ1-4|.
TGTGCCAGCGGGGCCGGAGCAACTAATGAAAAACTGTTTTTT
CASGAGATNEKLFF
>.|TRBV6-5|TRBJ2-1|.
TGTGCCAGCAGTTACTCAGGGAGGGGGCATCGCAATGAGCAGTTCTTC
CASSYSGRGHRNEQFF
>.|TRBV28|TRBJ1-5|.
TGTGCCAGCAGTTTTTTCAGGGCTAATCAGCCCCAGCATTTT
CASSFFRANQPQHF
>.|TRBV9|TRBJ1-1|.
TGTGCCAGCAGCCTGGGTTGGGGCAGGGACACTGAAGCTTTCTTT
CASSLGWGRDTEAFF
>.|TRBV27|TRBJ2-3|.
TGTGCCAGCGAAGGCCGGACGGGAGCGACAGATACGCAGTATTTT
CASEGRTGATDTQYF
>.|TRBV14|TRBJ2-1|.
TGTGCCAGCAGCCCCTACGGGCGGACTCTTAGCTCCTACAATGAGCAGTTCTTC
CASSPYGRTLSSYNEQFF
>.|TRBV27|TRBJ1-2|.
TGTGCCAGCAGTTTATCGTACGAGACGTACAACTATGGCTACACCTTC
CASSLSYETYNYGYTF
>.|TRBV29-1|TRBJ1-2|.
TGCAGCGTTGGGGTGCGAGGAGGCTATGGCTACACCTTC
CSVGVRGGYGYTF
>TRBD1|TRBV6-2/TRBV6-3|TRBJ1-2|.
TGTGCCAGCAGTTACGAGGGACAGGGAGGAGGGAACTATGGCTACACCTTC
CASSYEGQGGGNYGYTF